This T cell receptor (beta chain) was profiled in a study of cytomegalovirus exposure and HLA in healthy donors (dated by TCRdb to the late 2010s). At the level of the whole study: The 666 repertoires of the first cohort and the 110 or so validation repertoires were produced on the same platform, according to a later analysis. The study aimed to test whether signatures of past pathogen exposure could be identified by cataloging public T cell receptors. Besides the first cohort of roughly 640 subjects, a separate validation cohort made up of about 120 different subjects was used. To predict cytomegalovirus infection status, the study brought together high-throughput TCR immunosequencing, statistical association of individual TCRs with disease status, and machine learning. The full study reports these points: A few of the identified cytomegalovirus-associated TCR beta chains were confirmed in vitro to be specific for cytomegalovirus antigens. All 120 or so repertoires were used to score co-occurrence in the validation cohort in a later analysis, because that analysis had no HLA typing for the cohort. According to the authors, the approach could potentially be generalized to other disease states and immunological phenotypes. Most TCR sequences were observed very rarely across donors, whereas some public TCRs were present in many individuals. Of the cluster scores, roughly 93% were above 0 in a later analysis, which found that TCRs clustered in the first cohort also tended to co-occur in the 95 to 150 validation repertoires. A total of about 180 TCR beta chains were listed by the study as associated with cytomegalovirus. The classifier was reported to diagnose cytomegalovirus status with high specificity and sensitivity in both the original and validation cohorts.

Comments on this clone: Its antigen target is currently unknown. No much larger clone exists at a distance of one base, and base qualities are not known.

The donors belonged to the validation cohort of around 130 subjects, which was separate from the roughly 700-subject first cohort. Library preparation was by the immunoSEQ multiplex PCR assay. The original pipeline was this. A statistical classification framework was built for diagnosing cytomegalovirus status from the catalog of TCR beta chain sequences. The table comes from immuneACCESS by way of TCRdb, which keeps in-frame sequences with V and J called. Part of the clones is missing from these tables; in studies checked, under half for an unresolved V gene and the rest for unknown reasons. That table is the source of V, J and clone size, and D and trimming were worked out from the DNA. Across this sample there are hundreds of thousands of clones, with roughly 88% seen only once. The ten largest make up approximately 3% of the sample. The CDR3, cysteine through phenylalanine, is 14 amino acids long. The only DNA kept is the CDR3, 42 bases in frame from the first base. V was cut back by 4 bases and J by 3 bases, leaving a gap of 10 bases between them. The CDR1 and CDR2 encoded by the germline V gene are SGHAT and FQNNGV.

Rearrangement joined TRBV11-2 to TRBJ2-1; the D gene assignment is ambiguous. The sample consisted of PBMCs. The TCR comes from a woman aged 25 to 39 in good health and CMV-seronegative. The CDR3 is CASSSNKGYNEQFF. At the DNA level, the sequence is TGTGCCAGCAGCTCGAATAAGGGCTACAATGAGCAGTTCTTC.